The TCR beta chain described here comes from a study of spatial heterogeneity in lung cancer. The wider study: Detection of beta-chain sequences consistently exceeded that of alpha-chain sequences. Raw-read counts averaged over ten per unique TCR and UMI combination.

Time point specified: sample taken at primary tumor resection. From tumor, nontumor lung or frozen PBMC, whole RNA was taken unsorted for sequencing. A total of more than 65 untreated early-stage non-small cell lung cancer patients served as donors. From the 5' RACE reads, TCRdb called clonotypes with MiXCR, one entry per CDR3 protein. The sample includes 30,000 to 45,000 distinct CDR3 sequences, 7.5% of them seen just once. The ends lost 5 bases at V and 7 bases at J; junction bases unmatched: 6. The CDR3 has 13 amino acids. The TCR comes from a male donor with early-stage non-small cell lung cancer. The J gene is TRBJ1-2, the V gene TRBV12-3 or TRBV12-4, with TRBD1 identical over 8 bases. The starting material was PBMCs, obtained at surgery. CDR3 nucleotides: TGTGCCAGCAGTCGGACAGGGCGGAGTGGCTACACCTTC. Its translation: CASSRTGRSGYTF.